A single sample is the source of the 8 T cell receptor beta chains below, sequenced in a study of HIV-infected patients and healthy controls. Alpha and beta constant-region primers primed reverse transcription of around 540 ng RNA. Each of the alpha and beta chains got its own library through chain-specific third strand synthesis with indices. TCRdb re-derived calls from the 5' RACE reads in MiXCR, one entry per CDR3 protein. The repertoire holds some 8,600 distinct CDR3 sequences, with roughly 9.1% as singletons. Roughly three months, about 14 weeks, into antiretroviral therapy, follow-up blood was collected. The repertoire came from unfractionated whole blood and reflected all unsorted peripheral T cells. This specimen consisted of blood, obtained during antiretroviral therapy. These receptors were collected from an adult with HIV infection.

This clonotype was found a few times. This chain joins TRBV18 and TRBJ2-6; D is undetermined. The CDR3 covers 15 residues. Germline V gene lookup returns CDR1 KGHSH and CDR2 LQKENI. Trimming removed 1 base at V and 0 bases at J, with 4 bases between. As DNA, the CDR3 is TGTGCCAGCTCACCACTAGACTCTGGGGCCAACGTCCTGACTTTC. It is translated as CASSPLDSGANVLTF.

In its sample, this clonotype is medium-sized. The chain has TRBV6-6 and TRBJ2-7; D is unresolved. V was pared by 10 bases and J by 3 bases, with 7 bases between. CDR1 is MNHNY and CDR2 is SVGAGI in the germline V gene (reference sequence). The CDR3 has 10 amino acids. In DNA form, the CDR3 reads TGTGCCACCGGAAACTACGAGCAGTACTTC. The encoded protein is CATGNYEQYF.

The table lists this clonotype with many counts. CDR3 nucleotide sequence: TGTGCCAGCAATCGAGGGGGTCTGAACACTGAAGCTTTCTTT. Protein product: CASNRGGLNTEAFF. V is TRBV12-3 or TRBV12-4 and J is TRBJ1-1, with a possible D match to TRBD1 (6 bases). The CDR3 length is 14 residues. V gave up 7 bases and J gave up 0 bases, with 12 bases separating them.

This clonotype is termed medium-sized. V gene TRBV11-2 combines with J gene TRBJ2-3; tentative D call: TRBD1 (5 bases). This CDR3 region has 14 residues. V gave up 3 bases and J gave up 6 bases, with 13 bases separating them. Germline assignment: CDR1 SGHAT and CDR2 FQNNGV. CDR3 sequence reads: CASSFDSLTDTQYF. CDR3 coding DNA: TGTGCCAGCAGCTTCGACAGCCTGACGGATACGCAGTATTTT.

This clonotype rates as medium-sized. This chain connects TRBV2 to TRBJ1-4; D might be TRBD1 (5 bases). The V end was cut by 4 bases, the J end by 0 bases, with 6 bases between. Germline lookup yields CDR1 SNHLY and CDR2 FYNNEI. The CDR3 contains 14 residues. The CDR3 protein is CASSGGATNEKLFF. The CDR3 region has the DNA TGTGCCAGCAGTGGAGGGGCAACTAATGAAAAACTGTTTTTT.

This clonotype was detected many times. The gene calls are TRBV7-2 and TRBJ1-2, with 11 bases fitting TRBD1. Trimming took 5 bases from V and 1 from J; bases not matched to a gene: 3. The CDR3 has 15 residues. The germline V gene has CDR1 SGHTA and CDR2 FQGNSA. Here the CDR3 reads CASSRTGGGNYGYTF. The CDR3 DNA is TGTGCCAGCAGCCGGACAGGGGGCGGTAACTATGGCTACACCTTC.

By proportion, this clonotype is medium-sized. The chain carries TRBV7-9 and TRBJ2-1; 8 positions agree with TRBD2. The ends lost 5 bases at V and 8 bases at J; junction bases unmatched: 8. Germline V gives CDR1 SEHNR, CDR2 FQNEAQ (reference sequence). This CDR3 has 14 amino acids. The CDR3, as DNA: TGTGCCAGCAGCAAGTCCAGCGGGGGCGATGAGCAGTTCTTC. This sequence encodes CASSKSSGGDEQFF.

The chain employs TRBV6-6 and TRBJ2-3; D gene uncertain. Germline CDR1 and CDR2: MNHNY and SVGAGI (reference sequence). The CDR3 sequence is 17 residues long. Trimming left V 4 bases short and J 2 bases short, with 19 bases between. Written as DNA, the CDR3 is TGTGCCAGCAGTTTGATAATCGGGTCTTCGTACACAGATACGCAGTATTTT. Translating gives CASSLIIGSSYTDTQYF.